The present entry profiles one T cell receptor (beta chain) with its context. Method: immunoSEQ multiplex PCR; TCRdb's copy keeps in-frame clones and lacks some. The table has some 1.5 million clones, roughly 98% seen once. V gave up 4 bases and J gave up 6 bases, with 3 bases separating them. The CDR3 has 11 amino acids. Germline V gives CDR1 MGHRA, CDR2 YSYEKL. These data are taken from a study of shared clonotypes between healthy human individuals. The source of this sequence is a man aged 25 to 45 in good health. The gene calls are TRBV4-1 and TRBJ2-2; D unclear. The material sequenced was naive CD4+ T cells sorted from blood. Subset indicated: CD45RA+ positively selected. As DNA, the CDR3 is TGCGCCAGCAGCCGGGCCGGGGAGCTGTTTTTT. Encoded protein: CASSRAGELFF.